These 5 T cell receptor beta chains were sequenced from one sample in a study of tumor and adjacent non-tumor tissue in lung cancer. A modified ARM-PCR protocol with three rounds of nested PCR amplified TCRbeta. TCRdb re-analysed the multiplex PCR reads in MiXCR, keeping a single row per CDR3 protein. The sample records around 74,000 distinct CDR3 sequences, nearly 70% being singletons. No cell sorting was done before RNA was extracted from the tissue. Distant lung tissue was collected more than 3 cm away from the tumor edge. The sample consisted of distant non-tumor lung tissue. The origin of the receptors is a woman aged 50 to 60 with non-small cell lung cancer.

Worth noting for this clonotype: A much larger clone lies a single base off, so this may be a read error. V and J are TRBV20-1 and TRBJ2-5; D perhaps matches TRBD2 (6 bases). Between the trimmed V and J ends, which lost 6 bases and 5 bases, there was a span of 31 bases. The CDR3 length is 18 residues. Germline V CDR1 and CDR2: DFQATT, SNEGSKA (reference sequence). The CDR3 loop is CSAPREGRRGGFHETQYF. Here the CDR3 DNA reads TGCAGTGCCCCCCGCGAGGGCAGGAGGGGAGGCTTCCATGAGACCCAGTACTTC.

This clonotype appeared many times. V gene TRBV20-1 combines with J gene TRBJ2-7; 9 nucleotides match TRBD2. The ends lost 0 bases at V and 4 bases at J; junction bases unmatched: 7. Germline V gene sequence: CDR1 DFQATT, CDR2 SNEGSKA (reference sequence). This CDR3 has 15 residues. In DNA, the CDR3 is TGCAGTGCTAGAGATCCCCGCCTAGCGGGGTACGAGCAGTACTTC. Its protein product is CSARDPRLAGYEQYF.

Worth noting for this clonotype: At one end the junction does not follow the germline gene, possibly because of a read error. The V and J genes are TRBV11-2 and TRBJ1-1; no clear D gene. This CDR3 contains 13 residues. Germline CDR1 is SGHAT and CDR2 is FQNNGV. The CDR3 here is CSSSLVDNTEVFF. CDR3 sequence (DNA): TGTTCCAGCAGCTTAGTGGATAACACTGAAGTTTTCTTT. The whole variable domain, remainder taken from reference TRBV11-2 and TRBJ1-1, is EAGVAQSPRYKIIEKRQSVAFWCNPISGHATLYWYQQILGQGPKLLIQFQNNGVVDDSQLPKDRFSAERLKGVDSTLKIQPAKLEDSAVYLCSSSLVDNTEVFFGQGTRLTVV.

As regards this clonotype: The junction does not match germline at one end; this may be a read error. The rearrangement joins TRBV10-2 to TRBJ2-1; 7 positions match TRBD2. CDR3 size: 15 residues. Germline loops: CDR1 WSHSY, CDR2 SAAADI. The CDR3 nucleotides read TGCGCCAACAGAACCGGGACTATCGGGAATAATGAGCAGTTCTTT. Its translation is CANRTGTIGNNEQFF.

Of note for this clonotype: The missing conserved phenylalanine or tryptophan at the end of this CDR3 makes a read error likely. V gene TRBV20-1 combines with J gene TRBJ2-3, with D unclear. The end of the DNA fits TRBJ1-5 better, so the J call may be wrong. The CDR3 is 14 amino acids. Germline values: CDR1 DFQATT, CDR2 SNEGSKA (reference sequence). CDR3 protein: CSAAGGLTIDTQHS. The CDR3 DNA reads as TGCAGTGCGGCAGGCGGGCTGACGATCGATACGCAGCATTCT.